This T cell receptor (beta chain) was obtained from a study of low-dose radiotherapy and immunotherapy resistance in tumors. Across the study: Dosing for Cohort 2 consisted of 1 Gy per fraction every two weeks, reaching a total of 13 Gy over 26 weeks. Patients received 300 mg of oral aspirin each day across four cycles, commencing on cycle 1 day 1.

Time point of the sample: before trial treatment. cDNA synthesis used a TRAV/TRBV-specific primer set for both chains. TCRs underwent 15 to 20 PCR cycles of amplification with a constant-region primer and V-primer adapter. MiXCR, run by TCRdb on the reads, gives a single entry per CDR3 protein. Seen here are 55,000 to 70,000 distinct CDR3 sequences, 20% to 25% observed once, and the top ten hold 5.7%. CDR3 length: 12 amino acids. Trimming stripped 1 base from V and 6 bases from J, with 3 bases between. Germline V gives CDR1 LGHDT, CDR2 YNNKEL (reference sequence). Ten or more counts support this clonotype.

The sequence derives from a male donor with prostate cancer. The chain links TRBV3-1 to TRBJ1-4; D uncertain. The sample in question was PBMCs, obtained before treatment. CDR3 coding DNA: TGTGCCAGCAGCCAAGCCCATGAAAAACTGTTTTTT. Translating it yields CASSQAHEKLFF.